This TCR beta chain was sequenced in a study of cytomegalovirus exposure and HLA in healthy donors. This CDR3 comprises 15 residues. Per the germline V gene, CDR1 is SEHNR and CDR2 is FQNEAQ (reference sequence). V was trimmed by 6 bases and J by 0 bases, leaving 14 bases between them. Researchers ran the PCR with 60 Vbeta and 13 Jbeta primers. Using immunoSEQ multiplex PCR, the repertoire was profiled, and TCRdb retains in-frame clones only, with some absent. The table lists 150,000 to 200,000 clones, roughly four fifths of them singletons. This clone has just a few counts. The chain couples TRBV7-9 to TRBJ1-1; TRBD1 might be the D (5 bases). The receptor comes from a woman aged 35 to 49 in good health and CMV-seronegative. The specimen was PBMCs. DNA for the CDR3: TGTGCCAGCAGACCCAGGGCGTTCATGAACACTGAAGCTTTCTTT. It is translated as CASRPRAFMNTEAFF.